Shown below are 24 T cell receptor beta chains from a single sample sequenced in a study of T cell responses to AZD1222 COVID-19 vaccine. Assay used: immunoSEQ multiplex PCR; TCRdb lists only in-frame clones, some missing. The table includes approximately 200,000 clones, 75% to 90% detected once. The starting material was peripheral blood, obtained on day 0 of MenACWY control vaccination. Every receptor here comes from an adult in good health.

This chain joins TRBV5-1 and TRBJ2-1, with TRBD1 matching 8 bases. The CDR3 is made up of 14 amino acids. Germline V lookup: CDR1 SGHRS, CDR2 YFSETQ. The trim removed 5 bases at V and 3 bases at J, leaving 4 bases unmatched. The CDR3 coding sequence is TGCGCCAGCAGTCCCGGACAGGGCTACAATGAGCAGTTCTTC. Translated, it gives CASSPGQGYNEQFF.

The chain recombines TRBV19 with TRBJ1-5, with TRBD1 matching over 7 bases. Germline CDR1 and CDR2: LNHDA and SQIVND (reference sequence). J gave up 0 bases and V 3 bases, and 11 bases lay outside the gene matches. The CDR3 covers 18 residues. The CDR3 here is CASSMRPVGTVSNQPQHF. CDR3 DNA sequence: TGTGCCAGTAGTATGAGGCCCGTCGGGACAGTTAGCAATCAGCCCCAGCATTTT.

This clone is a singleton in its sample. The gene calls are TRBV7-2 and TRBJ1-6, with a possible D match to TRBD1 (5 bases). Trimming shortened V by 4 bases and J by 10 bases, and 20 bases separated the two germline ends. CDR3 length: 16 residues. Germline V gene sequence: CDR1 SGHTA, CDR2 FQGNSA. CDR3 nucleotides: TGTGCCAGCAGCTCCGCCCTCGGGGCGGTGGGGTCACCCCTCCACTTT. It translates to CASSSALGAVGSPLHF.

The chain couples TRBV6-1 to TRBJ1-1, with unresolved D. This CDR3 spans 15 amino acids. V was shortened by 1 base and J by 1 base, with 10 bases between the two germline ends. Germline CDR1 reads MNHNS; CDR2 reads SASEGT. The CDR3 protein is CASSEGPVGNTEAFF. Here the CDR3 DNA reads TGTGCCAGCAGTGAAGGACCTGTAGGGAACACTGAAGCTTTCTTT.

This clone was seen just once. The chain combines TRBV5-4 with TRBJ1-2; maybe TRBD1 (6 bases). Trimming took 4 bases from V and 4 from J, leaving 11 bases between them. In germline, CDR1 is SGHNT, CDR2 YYREEE (reference sequence). CDR3 size: 13 residues. CDR3 amino acids: CASSPRGAYGYTF. In DNA, the CDR3 is TGTGCCAGCAGCCCGAGGGGGGCCTATGGCTACACCTTC.

The V gene is TRBV9, the J gene TRBJ2-3; D is undetermined. The CDR3 is made up of 13 amino acids. Germline V gene lookup returns CDR1 SGDLS and CDR2 YYNGEE. V shed 0 bases and J shed 4 bases, with 6 bases lying between them. The CDR3 protein is CASSVVSSDTQYF. CDR3 nucleotide sequence: TGTGCCAGCAGCGTAGTCTCCTCAGATACGCAGTATTTT.

This clone has more than one count but fewer than ten. The V gene is TRBV30, the J gene TRBJ2-2, with D tentatively TRBD1 (5 bases). CDR1 and CDR2 (germline): GTSNPN, SVGIG (reference sequence). Trimming cost V 3 bases and J 5 bases, with 7 bases left between them. The CDR3 extends over 12 amino acids. CDR3 residues: CAWSRVTGELFF. CDR3 DNA: TGTGCCTGGAGCAGGGTAACCGGGGAGCTGTTTTTT.

The chain joins TRBV15 to TRBJ2-2; 10 nucleotides line up with TRBD2. In germline, CDR1 is LNHNV, CDR2 YYDKDF (reference sequence). V lost 1 base to trimming and J lost 4 bases; unmatched junction nucleotides: 3. This CDR3 contains 16 residues. The CDR3 sequence is CATSRALAGGTGELFF. The CDR3 coding sequence is TGTGCCACCAGCAGAGCATTAGCGGGAGGCACCGGGGAGCTGTTTTTT.

This clone was observed a single time. This chain connects TRBV2 to TRBJ2-7; 7 positions agree with TRBD1. Germline trimming cut 6 bases from V and 5 bases from J; bases unmatched to any gene: 7. The CDR3 is 13 residues long. The germline CDR1 and CDR2 sequences are SNHLY and FYNNEI. CDR3 protein: CASRRQGADEQYF. In DNA form, the CDR3 reads TGTGCCAGCAGACGACAGGGAGCGGACGAGCAGTACTTC.

V usage is TRBV5-4 and J usage is TRBJ1-1; no clear D gene. The CDR3 length is 15 residues. Germline V gene sequence: CDR1 SGHNT, CDR2 YYREEE (reference sequence). Trimming took off 1 base at V and 5 bases at J, with 15 bases between the two ends. CDR3 sequence (DNA): TGTGCCAGCAGCTTGAGGGCAGCCGTTGGAACTGAAGCTTTCTTT. It yields the protein CASSLRAAVGTEAFF.

This clone was counted once. The CDR3 nucleotides read TGTGCCAGCAGCTTGACAGTAACAGATACGCAGTATTTT. Amino acid sequence: CASSLTVTDTQYF. V and J are TRBV5-4 and TRBJ2-3; no clear D gene. The CDR3 has 13 residues. Looked up from germline, CDR1 is SGHNT and CDR2 is YYREEE (reference sequence). V lost 1 base and J 3 bases, leaving 6 bases between the germline ends.

The gene calls are TRBV14 and TRBJ2-1; possibly TRBD2 for D (5 bases). Deletions cut 4 bases from V and 4 bases from J, with 8 bases between. CDR1 and CDR2 from the germline V gene are SGHDN and FVKESK. CDR3 size: 13 residues. The CDR3 here is CASSLPGYNEQFF. The CDR3 DNA is TGTGCCAGCAGCCTCCCGGGGTACAATGAGCAGTTCTTC.

Here the CDR3 reads CASLGQMNTEAFF. CDR3 coding DNA: TGTGCCAGCCTCGGACAGATGAACACTGAAGCTTTCTTT. The rearrangement links TRBV6-5 to TRBJ1-1, with D tentatively TRBD1 (6 bases). Germline values: CDR1 MNHEY, CDR2 SVGAGI. The CDR3 consists of 13 residues. V was trimmed by 8 bases and J by 0 bases, leaving 10 bases between them.

The V gene is TRBV6-1, the J gene TRBJ2-7; 10 nucleotides match TRBD1. CDR3 length: 18 residues. The V gene end was trimmed by 2 bases and the J gene end by 6 bases; junction bases not matched to a gene: 16. Germline V gene data show CDR1 as MNHNS and CDR2 as SASEGT. In nucleotides, the CDR3 is TGTGCCAGCAGTGAACCGGGACAGGGGTCGATCCCAGGAGGCGAGCAGTACTTC. Translation: CASSEPGQGSIPGGEQYF.

This rearrangement joins TRBV18 to TRBJ2-2, with D hard to call. The V and J ends lost 1 base and 6 bases respectively, with 15 bases between them. Germline V CDR1 and CDR2: KGHSH, LQKENI. The CDR3 length is 16 residues. The CDR3 DNA sequence: TGTGCCAGCTCACCACGTGGGCCCGCCGGGCCCGGGGAGCTGTTTTTT. Amino acid sequence: CASSPRGPAGPGELFF.

The gene calls are TRBV28 and TRBJ2-7, with D unresolved. This CDR3 is built from 14 residues. V lost 3 bases and J 0 bases, leaving 9 bases between the germline ends. The germline V gene encodes CDR1 MDHEN and CDR2 SYDVKM. The CDR3 spells CASSFMGNSYEQYF. CDR3 in DNA: TGTGCCAGCAGTTTTATGGGGAACTCCTACGAGCAGTACTTC.

The V gene is TRBV18, the J gene TRBJ2-7; 10 bases agree with TRBD2. Trimming at V came to 6 bases and at J to 6 bases, leaving 8 bases not matched to a gene. This CDR3 has 14 residues. CDR1 KGHSH and CDR2 LQKENI come from the germline V gene. The CDR3 region has the DNA TGTGCCAGCTCCATAGCGGGAGGAGACGTCGAGCAGTACTTC. Translated, it gives CASSIAGGDVEQYF.

The genes are TRBV13 and TRBJ2-2; 9 bases fit TRBD2. The CDR3 length is 20 residues. J gave up 1 base and V 4 bases, and 16 bases lay outside the gene matches. Germline V CDR1 and CDR2: PRHDT, FYEKMQ (reference sequence). CDR3 sequence: CASSSQGPLSLAGNTGELFF. Written as DNA, the CDR3 is TGTGCCAGCAGCTCCCAGGGGCCCTTGTCACTAGCGGGGAACACCGGGGAGCTGTTTTTT.

The rearrangement uses TRBV11-2 and TRBJ1-4; possibly TRBD1 for D (5 bases). CDR1 and CDR2 (germline): SGHAT, FQNNGV. CDR3 length equals 15 residues. V gave up 5 bases and J gave up 8 bases, with 18 bases separating them. DNA for the CDR3: TGTGCCAGCAGCCCCTCCGCAGGGATTGGAGAAAAACTGTTTTTT. Its translation: CASSPSAGIGEKLFF.

The genes are TRBV7-8 and TRBJ1-4; 8 nucleotides align to TRBD1. The V segment lost 5 bases and the J segment 6 bases; nucleotides outside the gene matches: 14. This CDR3 contains 17 residues. From germline, CDR1 is SGHVS and CDR2 FQNEAQ. CDR3: CASSRGPETGGYEKLFF. The DNA of the CDR3 is TGTGCCAGCAGCCGAGGGCCCGAAACAGGGGGATATGAAAAACTGTTTTTT.

The chain combines TRBV27 with TRBJ1-1; D possibly corresponds to TRBD1 (5 bases). V gave up 7 bases and J gave up 4 bases, with 16 bases separating them. CDR3 length equals 14 residues. Germline CDR1 is MNHEY and CDR2 is SMNVEV (reference sequence). Here the CDR3 DNA reads TGTGCCAGCAACTCCCAGGGTGCGGGCACTGAAGCTTTCTTT. This translates into CASNSQGAGTEAFF.

The chain employs TRBV10-3 and TRBJ1-2; no reliable D call. Trimming pared 2 bases from V and 5 bases from J, leaving 6 bases between. CDR1 is ENHRY, CDR2 SYGVKD, per germline. The CDR3 runs 12 residues. CDR3 loop: CAISEVVYGYTF. The CDR3 DNA is TGTGCCATCAGTGAGGTGGTGTATGGCTACACCTTC.

The chain recombines TRBV14 with TRBJ2-1; TRBD2 agrees at 7 bases. The V segment lost 3 bases and the J segment 0 bases; nucleotides outside the gene matches: 5. The CDR3 length is 16 residues. Germline CDR1 reads SGHDN; CDR2 reads FVKESK. The CDR3 region is CASSQIGLVSYNEQFF. The CDR3 region has the DNA TGTGCCAGCAGCCAGATTGGACTAGTCTCCTACAATGAGCAGTTCTTC.

The chain recombines TRBV7-9 with TRBJ1-1, with D unresolved. V was cut by 3 bases and J by 8 bases, with 10 bases left in between. CDR1 SEHNR and CDR2 FQNEAQ come from the germline V gene (reference sequence). The CDR3 has 12 amino acids. CDR3 protein: CASSLGKPEAFF. The CDR3, as DNA: TGTGCCAGCAGCTTGGGAAAACCCGAAGCTTTCTTT.